This is a list of T cell receptor beta chains from one sample in a study of technical replicates of blood from several donors. Sequenced by immunoSEQ multiplex PCR; TCRdb stores in-frame clones only, minus some. The sample lists some 76,000 clones; 85% to 95% were seen once. The sequencing input was T cells isolated from PBMCs. These receptors were obtained from a human donor in good health. Each CDR3 is given with its conserved first and last residue. Fields, in order: clone size, J gene, D gene, V gene, CDR3 DNA, CDR3 protein. D genes are given only for firm matches. Not all rows give a size; the values are once, few, many and, for expanded clones, a class.

once	TRBJ1-1	NA	TRBV2	TGTGCCAGCAGTGAAAAGCCGAACACTGAAGCTTTCTTT	CASSEKPNTEAFF
NA	TRBJ1-1	NA	TRBV2	TGTGCCAGCAGTGATGTTGGCAGGGGCTATCACACTGAAGCTTTCTTT	CASSDVGRGYHTEAFF
NA	TRBJ2-3	TRBD1	TRBV30	TGTGCCTGGAGAGGGGGCAGGGTCACAGATACGCAGTATTTT	CAWRGGRVTDTQYF
NA	TRBJ1-2	NA	TRBV14	TGTGCCAGCAGTCCCGGCGGACTCTATGGCTACACCTTC	CASSPGGLYGYTF
NA	TRBJ1-1	NA	TRBV6-1	TGTGCCAGCAGTGACGTGCAGACTAACATGAACACTGAAGCTTTCTTT	CASSDVQTNMNTEAFF
NA	TRBJ1-2	NA	TRBV29-1	TGCAGCGTTGATCACAGTCGCTATGGCTACACCTTC	CSVDHSRYGYTF
NA	TRBJ2-7	TRBD2	TRBV2	TGTGCCAGCAGTGACCGACTAGCGGGAGAGGTATACGAGCAGTACTTC	CASSDRLAGEVYEQYF
NA	TRBJ2-3	TRBD2	TRBV25-1	TGTGCCAGCAGTGAATTGGGACTAGCGGGAGAGGGGACAGATACGCAGTATTTT	CASSELGLAGEGTDTQYF
NA	TRBJ2-4	NA	TRBV7-8	TGTGCCAGCAGCTTAGCGAGGGTCGGTCTGGCCAAAAACATTCAGTACTTC	CASSLARVGLAKNIQYF
NA	TRBJ2-3	TRBD2	TRBV9	TGTGCCAGCAGCGTAGCAGCGGGAGGGCCGACAGATACGCAGTATTTT	CASSVAAGGPTDTQYF
NA	TRBJ1-2	NA	TRBV27	TGTGCCAGCAGCCCGATTAGGGACAAAAGTAACTATGGCTACACCTTC	CASSPIRDKSNYGYTF
NA	TRBJ2-3	TRBD2	TRBV28	TGTGCCAGCAGTCCCCTGGGACTACCTCAAGATACGCAGTATTTT	CASSPLGLPQDTQYF
NA	TRBJ2-7	TRBD2	TRBV7-2	TGTGCCAGCAGCTTGGGGACTAGCGGGAGGACCCTCTCCTACGAGCAGTACTTC	CASSLGTSGRTLSYEQYF
NA	TRBJ1-4	TRBD1	TRBV2	TGTGCCAGCAGTGAAAGGACAGGGGGTTTTGAAAAACTGTTTTTT	CASSERTGGFEKLFF
NA	TRBJ2-6	TRBD1	TRBV15	TGTGCCACCAGCCGGGACAGTCCTACTGGGGCCAACGTCCTGACTTTC	CATSRDSPTGANVLTF
NA	TRBJ1-4	TRBD1	TRBV5-1	TGCGCCAGCAGCTCGGACAGGGGGAATGGTAATGAAAAACTGTTTTTT	CASSSDRGNGNEKLFF
NA	TRBJ1-5	NA	TRBV19	TGTGCCAGTAGTTTCGGGGGCAATCAGCCCCAGCATTTT	CASSFGGNQPQHF
NA	TRBJ2-5	TRBD2	TRBV28	TGTGCCAGCAGTTATCCGACTAGCGGAGCGAAGGAGACCCAGTACTTC	CASSYPTSGAKETQYF
NA	TRBJ1-2	TRBD1	TRBV6-5	TGTGCCAGCAGGCTATTGGACAGGGTTGTTGGCTACACCTTC	CASRLLDRVVGYTF
NA	TRBJ2-3	NA	TRBV13	TGTGCCAGCAGCACAACCGTAGAGCGGATGATAGCTAGCACAGATACGCAGTATTTT	CASSTTVERMIASTDTQYF
NA	TRBJ1-5	TRBD1	TRBV7-9	TGTGCCAGCAGCCGGGACAGGGATCAGCCCCAGCATTTT	CASSRDRDQPQHF
NA	TRBJ2-2	TRBD1	TRBV7-3	TGTGCCAGCAGCTCAGACAGGGGTACCGGGGAGCTGTTTTTT	CASSSDRGTGELFF
NA	TRBJ1-2	NA	TRBV7-8	TGTGCCAGCAGCTTAGGAGGCCCTGAGGGCTACACCTTC	CASSLGGPEGYTF
NA	TRBJ1-2	TRBD1	TRBV4-1	TGCGCCAGCAGCCACAACAGGGGTTCCAGTGGCTACACCTTC	CASSHNRGSSGYTF
NA	TRBJ2-6	TRBD1	TRBV7-3	TGTGCCAGCAGCTTAAAAGGACAGGGCCTTTCCAGCTCTGGGGCCAACGTCCTGACTTTC	CASSLKGQGLSSSGANVLTF
NA	TRBJ2-4	NA	TRBV5-1	TGCGCCAGCAGCTTGGCGGGATCTTGGGGAAACATTCAGTACTTC	CASSLAGSWGNIQYF
NA	TRBJ2-2	TRBD1	TRBV7-9	TGTGCCAGCAGCCGGGACAGGGTGAACACCGGGGAGCTGTTTTTT	CASSRDRVNTGELFF
NA	TRBJ2-3	NA	TRBV2	TGTGCCAGCAACTTGGGGCGGACAGATACGCAGTATTTT	CASNLGRTDTQYF
NA	TRBJ2-7	TRBD1	TRBV27	TGTGCCAGCAGTTTGTCGGACAGGGAAAGAGGGGACGAGCAGTACTTC	CASSLSDRERGDEQYF
NA	TRBJ1-2	NA	TRBV2	TGTGCGGGGGGAAACTATGGCTACACCTTC	CAGGNYGYTF
NA	TRBJ1-2	TRBD1	TRBV5-4	TGTGCCAGCAGCTTGGATACCATACAGGGGGAGGACTATGGCTACACCTTC	CASSLDTIQGEDYGYTF
NA	TRBJ1-1	NA	TRBV18	TGTGCCAGCTCACCAAATCGCGGGACTGGGAACACTGAAGCTTTCTTT	CASSPNRGTGNTEAFF
few	TRBJ1-4	NA	TRBV9	TGTGCCAGCAACACTGGGAGGGGTGAAAAACTGTTTTTT	CASNTGRGEKLFF
once	TRBJ2-1	TRBD2	TRBV5-1	TGCGCCAGCAGCTTGGGGGGACTAGCGGGAGGTTACAATGAGCAGTTCTTC	CASSLGGLAGGYNEQFF
NA	TRBJ1-3	NA	TRBV5-1	TGCGCCAGCAGCTTGACAGGGATCGGAAACACCATATATTTT	CASSLTGIGNTIYF
NA	TRBJ2-7	NA	TRBV5-8	TGTGCCAGCAGCTTTGGCGCTAGCCCCGACTCCTACGAGCAGTACTTC	CASSFGASPDSYEQYF
NA	TRBJ2-5	NA	TRBV18	TGTGCCAGCTCTCCCACAGGACAAGAGACCCAGTACTTC	CASSPTGQETQYF
NA	TRBJ1-1	NA	TRBV4-1	TGCGCCAGCAGCCAACAAGGGGGGAACACTGAAGCTTTCTTT	CASSQQGGNTEAFF
NA	TRBJ2-3	TRBD2	TRBV4-3	TGCGCCAGCAGCCAATCCCGGACTAGGTGGGGCACAGATACGCAGTATTTT	CASSQSRTRWGTDTQYF
NA	TRBJ2-1	NA	TRBV27	TGTGCCAGTACAGGGATTGTCGACAATGAGCAGTTCTTC	CASTGIVDNEQFF
NA	TRBJ2-7	TRBD2	TRBV28	TGTGCCAGCAGTTGGCCGGGGGGCTCCTACGAGCAGTACTTC	CASSWPGGSYEQYF
NA	TRBJ2-7	NA	TRBV4-3	TGCGCCAGCAGCCAAGCACAGGGCGTTTACGAGCAGTACTTC	CASSQAQGVYEQYF
NA	TRBJ2-1	NA	TRBV9	TGTGCCAGCAGCGTAGGAGGCGAAGGATATGAGCAGTTCTTC	CASSVGGEGYEQFF
NA	TRBJ1-2	NA	TRBV10-3	TGTGCCATCAGTGAGGATACGTGGGGAGCGGCCTATGGCTACACCTTC	CAISEDTWGAAYGYTF
NA	TRBJ1-1	NA	TRBV9	TGTGCCAGCAGCGTAGAAGGGGATGGTGAAGCTTTCTTT	CASSVEGDGEAFF